The rows below give T cell receptor beta chains drawn from one sample of a study of T cell changes during pregnancy in multiple sclerosis. Measured with immunoSEQ multiplex PCR; TCRdb has only the in-frame clones, and not every one. The sample yields 95,000 to 110,000 clones, about 91% seen once. The starting material was peripheral blood, obtained after pregnancy. These receptors were collected from a female donor with multiple sclerosis, enrolled in a pregnancy study. The CDR3 runs from the conserved cysteine through the conserved F or W. Each record gives: D gene, V gene, clone size, J gene, CDR3 protein, CDR3 DNA. A D gene is named only where the DNA matches it firmly. The size of a clone is reported for some rows only, either as once, few or many, or as a class for expanded clones.

>TRBD1|TRBV6-5|NA|TRBJ1-1
CASSTGGTAQTEAFF
TGTGCCAGCAGTACGGGCGGGACAGCCCAAACTGAAGCTTTCTTT
>TRBD2|TRBV5-1|NA|TRBJ2-3
CASSLASGGATDTQYF
TGCGCCAGCAGCTTGGCTAGCGGGGGGGCAACAGATACGCAGTATTTT
>TRBD2|TRBV5-4|NA|TRBJ2-1
CASSSTSAGGFFYEQFF
TGTGCCAGCAGCTCTACGTCAGCGGGAGGGTTCTTCTATGAGCAGTTCTTC
>TRBD1|TRBV2|NA|TRBJ2-1
CASNGQGPTNEQFF
TGTGCCAGCAACGGACAGGGGCCAACCAATGAGCAGTTCTTC
>TRBD2|TRBV5-1|once|TRBJ2-3
CASSSGLAGVTTTDTQYF
TGCGCCAGCAGCTCGGGACTAGCGGGAGTAACAACAACAGATACGCAGTATTTT
>NA|TRBV13|NA|TRBJ1-3
CASSFLFRNGGSGNTIYF
TGTGCCAGCAGCTTTTTATTTAGGAACGGGGGCTCTGGAAACACCATATATTTT
>TRBD2|TRBV5-1|NA|TRBJ2-3
CASRTGTSGTDTQYF
TGCGCCAGCAGGACCGGGACTAGCGGCACAGATACGCAGTATTTT
>TRBD2|TRBV19|NA|TRBJ2-2
CASTPAGGGTGELFF
TGTGCCAGTACCCCGGCCGGGGGAGGGACCGGGGAGCTGTTTTTT
>TRBD2|TRBV4-1|NA|TRBJ2-3
CASSHWYQRGNTDTQYF
TGCGCCAGCAGCCATTGGTACCAGCGGGGAAATACAGATACGCAGTATTTT
>TRBD1|TRBV10-3|NA|TRBJ2-7
CAISGQGGDYEQYF
TGTGCCATCAGTGGACAGGGTGGGGACTACGAGCAGTACTTC
>TRBD1|TRBV28|once|TRBJ1-2
CASSLFKTGPGYTF
TGTGCCAGCAGTTTATTCAAGACAGGGCCTGGCTACACCTTC
>TRBD2|TRBV10-1|NA|TRBJ2-2
CASSPGGFGELFF
TGCGCCAGCAGCCCCGGGGGGTTCGGGGAGCTGTTTTTT
>NA|TRBV7-8|NA|TRBJ2-5
CASSLPQLVETQYF
TGTGCCAGCAGCTTACCCCAACTAGTAGAGACCCAGTACTTC
>NA|TRBV28|NA|TRBJ1-4
CASSFSPDTTNEKLFF
TGTGCCAGCAGTTTCTCACCGGACACAACTAATGAAAAACTGTTTTTT
>NA|TRBV2|NA|TRBJ1-1
CASSPTVMNTEAFF
TGTGCCAGCAGTCCGACAGTTATGAACACTGAAGCTTTCTTT
>TRBD2|TRBV11-2|NA|TRBJ2-1
CASSPLSGTYNEQFF
TGTGCCAGCAGCCCCCTAAGCGGGACCTACAATGAGCAGTTCTTC
>NA|TRBV15|NA|TRBJ2-1
CATSVQILSGLSYNEQFF
TGTGCCACCAGCGTACAAATACTGAGCGGGCTCTCCTACAATGAGCAGTTCTTC
>NA|TRBV7-2|NA|TRBJ2-1
CASSPPGGATYNEQFF
TGTGCCAGCAGCCCCCCTGGGGGGGCGACCTACAATGAGCAGTTCTTC
>TRBD1|TRBV7-8|NA|TRBJ1-5
CASSGQGNQPQHF
TGTGCCAGCAGCGGACAGGGAAATCAGCCCCAGCATTTT
>TRBD1|TRBV7-2|NA|TRBJ1-2
CASSFRDRGLGYTF
TGTGCCAGCAGCTTTCGGGACAGGGGGCTCGGCTACACCTTC
>NA|TRBV1|few|TRBJ2-7
CTSSQDWAARDHRYEQYF
TGCACCAGCAGCCAAGATTGGGCAGCCCGAGATCATCGATACGAGCAGTACTTC
>NA|TRBV10-3|NA|TRBJ2-1
CAISERQRRVRTYNEQFF
TGTGCCATCAGTGAACGGCAGAGGAGAGTGAGAACCTACAATGAGCAGTTCTTC
>NA|TRBV2|NA|TRBJ1-5
CASSGSRAGLQPQHF
TGTGCCAGCAGTGGGAGTCGGGCAGGGCTACAGCCCCAGCATTTT
>NA|TRBV2|NA|TRBJ1-1
CASSVQATNTEAFF
TGTGCCAGCAGTGTGCAGGCGACGAACACTGAAGCTTTCTTT
>NA|TRBV28|NA|TRBJ2-1
CASSLPSSATVRDEQFF
TGTGCCAGCAGTTTACCTTCGTCAGCGACAGTTAGGGATGAGCAGTTCTTC
>NA|TRBV4-2|NA|TRBJ2-3
CASSQQGDTQYF
TGTGCCAGCAGCCAGCAGGGGGATACGCAGTATTTT
>NA|TRBV7-2|NA|TRBJ2-7
CASSPIDYEQYF
TGTGCCAGCAGCCCTATCGACTACGAGCAGTACTTC